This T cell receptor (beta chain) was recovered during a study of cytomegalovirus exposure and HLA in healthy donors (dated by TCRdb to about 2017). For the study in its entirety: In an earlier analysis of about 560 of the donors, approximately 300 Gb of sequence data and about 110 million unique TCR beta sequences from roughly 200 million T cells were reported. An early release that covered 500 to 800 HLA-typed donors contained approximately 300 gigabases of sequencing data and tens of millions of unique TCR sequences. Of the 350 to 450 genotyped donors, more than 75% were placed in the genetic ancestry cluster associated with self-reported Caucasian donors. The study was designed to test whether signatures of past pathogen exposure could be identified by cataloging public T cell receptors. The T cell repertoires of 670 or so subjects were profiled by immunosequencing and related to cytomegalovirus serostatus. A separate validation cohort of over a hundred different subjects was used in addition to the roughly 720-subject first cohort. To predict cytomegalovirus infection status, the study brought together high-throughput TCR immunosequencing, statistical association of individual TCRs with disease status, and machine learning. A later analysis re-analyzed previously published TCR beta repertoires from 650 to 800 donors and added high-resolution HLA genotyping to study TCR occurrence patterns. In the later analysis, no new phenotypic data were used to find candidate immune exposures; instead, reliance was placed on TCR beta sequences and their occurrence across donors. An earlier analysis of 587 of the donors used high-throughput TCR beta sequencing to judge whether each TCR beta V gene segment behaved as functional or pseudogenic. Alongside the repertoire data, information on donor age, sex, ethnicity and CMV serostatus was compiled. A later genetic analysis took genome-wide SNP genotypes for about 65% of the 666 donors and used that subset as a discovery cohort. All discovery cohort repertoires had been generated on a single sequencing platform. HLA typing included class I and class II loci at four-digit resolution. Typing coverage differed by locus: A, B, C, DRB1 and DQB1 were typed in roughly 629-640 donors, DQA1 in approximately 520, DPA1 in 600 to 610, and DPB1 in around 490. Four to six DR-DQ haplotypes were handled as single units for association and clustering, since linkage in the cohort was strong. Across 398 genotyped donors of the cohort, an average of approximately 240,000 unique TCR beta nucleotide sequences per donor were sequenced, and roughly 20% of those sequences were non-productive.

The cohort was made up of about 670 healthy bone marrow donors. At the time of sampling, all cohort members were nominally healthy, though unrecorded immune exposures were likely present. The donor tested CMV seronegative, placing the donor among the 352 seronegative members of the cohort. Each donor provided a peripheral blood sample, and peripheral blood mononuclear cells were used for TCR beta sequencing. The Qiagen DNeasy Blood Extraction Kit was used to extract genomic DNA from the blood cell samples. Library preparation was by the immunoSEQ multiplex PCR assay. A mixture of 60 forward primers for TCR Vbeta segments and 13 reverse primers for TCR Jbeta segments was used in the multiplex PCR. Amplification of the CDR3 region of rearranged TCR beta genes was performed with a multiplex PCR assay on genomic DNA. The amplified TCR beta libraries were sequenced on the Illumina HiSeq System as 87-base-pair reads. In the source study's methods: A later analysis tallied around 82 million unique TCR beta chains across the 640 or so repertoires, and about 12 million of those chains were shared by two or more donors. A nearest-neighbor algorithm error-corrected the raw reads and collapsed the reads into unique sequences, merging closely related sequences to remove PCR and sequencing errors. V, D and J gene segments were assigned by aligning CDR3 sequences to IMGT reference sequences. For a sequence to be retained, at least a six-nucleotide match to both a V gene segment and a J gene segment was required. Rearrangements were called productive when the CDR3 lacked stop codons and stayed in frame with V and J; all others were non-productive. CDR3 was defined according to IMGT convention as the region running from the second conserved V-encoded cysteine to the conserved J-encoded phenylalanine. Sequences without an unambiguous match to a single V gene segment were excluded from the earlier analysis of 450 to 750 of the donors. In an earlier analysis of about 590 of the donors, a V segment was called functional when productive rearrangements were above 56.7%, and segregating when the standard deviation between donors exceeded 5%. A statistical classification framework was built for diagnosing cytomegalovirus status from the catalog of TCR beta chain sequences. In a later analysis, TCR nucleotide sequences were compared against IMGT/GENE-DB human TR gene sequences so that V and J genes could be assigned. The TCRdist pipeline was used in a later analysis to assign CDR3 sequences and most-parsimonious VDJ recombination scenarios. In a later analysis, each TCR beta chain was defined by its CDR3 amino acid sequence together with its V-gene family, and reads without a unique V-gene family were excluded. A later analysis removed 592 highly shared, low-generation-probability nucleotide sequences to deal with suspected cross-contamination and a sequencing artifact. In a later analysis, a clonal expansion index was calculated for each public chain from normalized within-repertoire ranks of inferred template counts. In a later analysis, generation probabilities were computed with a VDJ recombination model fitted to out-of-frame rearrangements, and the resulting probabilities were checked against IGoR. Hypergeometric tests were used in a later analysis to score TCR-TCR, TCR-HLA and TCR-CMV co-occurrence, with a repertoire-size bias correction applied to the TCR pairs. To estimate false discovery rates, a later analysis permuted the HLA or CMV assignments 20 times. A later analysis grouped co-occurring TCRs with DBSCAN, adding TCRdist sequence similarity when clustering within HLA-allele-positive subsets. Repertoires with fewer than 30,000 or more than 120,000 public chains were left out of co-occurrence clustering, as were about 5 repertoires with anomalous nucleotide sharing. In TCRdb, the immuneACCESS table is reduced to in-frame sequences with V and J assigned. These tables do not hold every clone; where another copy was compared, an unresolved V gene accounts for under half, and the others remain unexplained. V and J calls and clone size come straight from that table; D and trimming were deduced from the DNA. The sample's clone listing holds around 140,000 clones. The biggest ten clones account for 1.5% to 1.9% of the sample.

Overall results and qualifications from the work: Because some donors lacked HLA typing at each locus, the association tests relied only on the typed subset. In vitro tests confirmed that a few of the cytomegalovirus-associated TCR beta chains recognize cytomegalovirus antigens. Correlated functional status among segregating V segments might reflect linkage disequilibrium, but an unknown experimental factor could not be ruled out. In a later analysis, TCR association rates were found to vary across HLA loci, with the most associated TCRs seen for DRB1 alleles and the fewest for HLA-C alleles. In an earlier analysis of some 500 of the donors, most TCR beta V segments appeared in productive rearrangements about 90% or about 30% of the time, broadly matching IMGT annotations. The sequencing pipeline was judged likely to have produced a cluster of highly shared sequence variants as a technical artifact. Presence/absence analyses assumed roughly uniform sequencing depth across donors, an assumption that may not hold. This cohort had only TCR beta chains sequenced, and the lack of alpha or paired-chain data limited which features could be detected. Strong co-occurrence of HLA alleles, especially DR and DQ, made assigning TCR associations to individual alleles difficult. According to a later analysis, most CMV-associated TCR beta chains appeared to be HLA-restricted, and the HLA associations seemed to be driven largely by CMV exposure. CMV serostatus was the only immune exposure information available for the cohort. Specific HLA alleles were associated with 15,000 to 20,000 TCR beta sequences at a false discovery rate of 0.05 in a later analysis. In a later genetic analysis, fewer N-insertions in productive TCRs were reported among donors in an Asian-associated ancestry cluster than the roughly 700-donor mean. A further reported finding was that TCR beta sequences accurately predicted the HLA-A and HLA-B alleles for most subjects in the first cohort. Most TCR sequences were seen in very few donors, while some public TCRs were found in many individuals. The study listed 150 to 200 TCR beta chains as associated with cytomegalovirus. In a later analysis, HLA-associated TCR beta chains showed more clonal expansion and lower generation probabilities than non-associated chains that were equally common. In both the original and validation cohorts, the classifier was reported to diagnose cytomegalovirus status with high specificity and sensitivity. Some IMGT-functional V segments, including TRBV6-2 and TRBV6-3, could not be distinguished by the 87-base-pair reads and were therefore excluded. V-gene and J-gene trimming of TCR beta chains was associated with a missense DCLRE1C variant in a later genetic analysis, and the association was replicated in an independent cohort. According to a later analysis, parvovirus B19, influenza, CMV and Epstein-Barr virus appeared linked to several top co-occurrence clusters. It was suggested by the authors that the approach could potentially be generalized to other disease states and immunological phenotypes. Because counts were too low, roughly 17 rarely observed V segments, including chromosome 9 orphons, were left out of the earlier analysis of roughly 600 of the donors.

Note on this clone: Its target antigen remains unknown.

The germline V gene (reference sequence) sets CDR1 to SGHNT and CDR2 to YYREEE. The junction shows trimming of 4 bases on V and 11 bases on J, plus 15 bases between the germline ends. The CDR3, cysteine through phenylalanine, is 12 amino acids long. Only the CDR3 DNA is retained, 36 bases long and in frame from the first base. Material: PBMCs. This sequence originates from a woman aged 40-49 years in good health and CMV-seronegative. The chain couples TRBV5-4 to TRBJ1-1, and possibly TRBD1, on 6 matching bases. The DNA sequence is TGTGCCAGCAGCCCCTTCGCAGGGGCGGCTTTCTTT. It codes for CASSPFAGAAFF.